Listed below are T cell receptor beta chains from one sample, sequenced in a study of cytomegalovirus exposure and HLA in healthy donors. Using immunoSEQ multiplex PCR, the repertoire was profiled, and TCRdb retains in-frame clones only, with some absent. Of about 160,000 clones in the sample, 65% to 90% are singletons; the top ten hold about 10%. The sample comprised PBMCs. These receptors originate from a man aged 45-65 years in good health and CMV-seropositive. The CDR3 runs from the conserved cysteine through the conserved F or W. Fields, in order: J gene, V gene, CDR3 protein.

j_gene: TRBJ2-1; v_gene: TRBV11-2; CDR3aa: CASSLGLRGARNEQFF
j_gene: TRBJ2-4; v_gene: TRBV19; CDR3aa: CASRPGRDKAKNIQYF
j_gene: TRBJ2-1; v_gene: TRBV20-1; CDR3aa: CSATVSEQFF
j_gene: TRBJ2-3; v_gene: TRBV18; CDR3aa: CASSPSPAGGPDTQYF
j_gene: TRBJ1-4; v_gene: TRBV7-9; CDR3aa: CASGGQGITNEKLFF
j_gene: TRBJ1-5; v_gene: TRBV5-6; CDR3aa: CASSLDRGAGNQPQHF
j_gene: TRBJ2-1; v_gene: TRBV6-6; CDR3aa: CASSGGQNYYNEQFF
j_gene: TRBJ1-6; v_gene: TRBV7-2; CDR3aa: CASSFDRDNSPLHF
j_gene: TRBJ1-6; v_gene: TRBV5-1; CDR3aa: CASSPLGLRNSPLHF
j_gene: TRBJ1-5; v_gene: TRBV27; CDR3aa: CASSLFGQGADNQPQHF
j_gene: TRBJ1-6; v_gene: TRBV30; CDR3aa: CACQDSLNSPLHF
j_gene: TRBJ1-5; v_gene: TRBV28; CDR3aa: CASSFWGTGGVGNQPQHF
j_gene: TRBJ1-2; v_gene: TRBV29-1; CDR3aa: CSVERTGGWGYTF